The 19 T cell receptor beta chains below come from one sample, sequenced in a study of CD8+ T cells in alopecia areata (dated by TCRdb to about 2018). The time point label, as the study defines it: baseline before oral tofacitinib. The library was obtained by the immunoSEQ multiplex PCR assay. To provide template for TCR sequencing, every sample had RNA extracted and reverse transcribed into cDNA. Not all clones reach the TCRdb copy of this immuneACCESS table, which keeps in-frame sequences only. Checked studies attribute under half of the gap to unresolved V genes and leave the rest unexplained. The sample data list some 170,000 clones, and 50% to 70% of these were observed just once. The ten largest clonotypes hold approximately 15% of the sample. Material: CD4+ T cells sorted from blood, obtained at week 0. The receptors derive from a human donor with alopecia areata.

The chain is built from TRBV5-6 and TRBJ2-1; 12 bases line up with TRBD1. After removal of 2 bases from V and 9 bases from J, the junction contained 12 bases not matched to a gene. CDR1 and CDR2 from the germline V gene are SGHDT and YYEEEE. There are 17 residues in the CDR3. In DNA, the CDR3 is TGTGCCAGCAGCTTCTGGACCGGGACAGGGGGCAGTAGTGAGCAGTTCTTC. Encoded protein: CASSFWTGTGGSSEQFF.

This clone was detected once. This rearrangement joins TRBV30 to TRBJ2-6; TRBD1 is a possible D gene (5 bases). CDR3 size: 14 residues. V was clipped by 6 bases and J by 2 bases, with 11 bases between them. CDR1 and CDR2 (germline): GTSNPN, SVGIG (reference sequence). This CDR3 is CACTYRTGANVLTF. Here the CDR3 DNA reads TGTGCCTGCACATACAGGACTGGGGCCAACGTCCTGACTTTC.

This clone was detected a few times. The genes are TRBV6-5 and TRBJ1-2; no firm D call. Per germline, CDR1 MNHEY and CDR2 SVGAGI. CDR3 length: 14 residues. Trimming shortened V by 7 bases and J by 0 bases, and 12 bases separated the two germline ends. In DNA form, the CDR3 reads TGTGCCAGCAAATTAGGCGCCTCTAACTATGGCTACACCTTC. Translated, it gives CASKLGASNYGYTF.

This clone has a handful of counts. The CDR3 reads CASKGNQETQYF. The CDR3 DNA follows: TGTGCCAGCAAGGGGAATCAAGAGACCCAGTACTTC. The J gene is TRBJ2-5, the V gene TRBV2, with a weak D call TRBD1 (5 bases). The CDR3 is 12 residues long. V was pared by 7 bases and J by 2 bases, with 8 bases between. Germline V gene sequence: CDR1 SNHLY, CDR2 FYNNEI.

The chain couples TRBV7-9 to TRBJ2-2; D possibly corresponds to TRBD1 (5 bases). This CDR3 comprises 17 residues. V was clipped by 1 base and J by 3 bases, with 15 bases between them. Looked up from germline, CDR1 is SEHNR and CDR2 is FQNEAQ (reference sequence). The CDR3 DNA reads TGTGCCAGCAGCTTAGACCGAGCCTCCAGGGACACCGGGGAGCTGTTTTTT. As protein: CASSLDRASRDTGELFF.

This chain joins TRBV4-2 and TRBJ2-7; D may match TRBD1 or TRBD2 (5 bases each). Between the trimmed V and J ends, which lost 4 bases and 2 bases, there was a span of 18 bases. The CDR3 extends over 16 amino acids. CDR1 and CDR2 from the germline V gene are LGHNA and YNFKEQ. CDR3 sequence: CASSRVGPAEAYEQYF. The CDR3 DNA is TGTGCCAGCAGCCGCGTGGGGCCAGCGGAGGCCTACGAGCAGTACTTC.

The J gene is TRBJ1-6, the V gene TRBV15; 8 positions agree with TRBD1. The CDR3 loop spans 17 amino acids. CDR1 and CDR2 (germline): LNHNV, YYDKDF (reference sequence). The J segment lost 8 bases and the V segment lost 0 bases, leaving 9 bases of the junction unmatched. The CDR3 loop is CATSRDYTGTGYSPLHF. For the CDR3, the DNA is TGTGCCACCAGCAGAGATTACACCGGGACAGGATATTCACCCCTCCACTTT. The variable domain in full, with the rest retrieved from reference TRBV15 and TRBJ1-6, is DAMVIQNPRYQVTQFGKPVTLSCSQTLNHNVMYWYQQKSSQAPKLLFHYYDKDFNNEADTPDNFQSRRPNTSFCFLDIRSPGLGDTAMYLCATSRDYTGTGYSPLHFGNGTRLTVT.

The chain uses TRBV30 and TRBJ1-2; D possibly corresponds to TRBD1 (5 bases). The CDR3 has 14 amino acids. Deletions cut 5 bases from V and 1 base from J, with 14 bases between. The germline gives CDR1 GTSNPN, CDR2 SVGIG (reference sequence). The CDR3 spells CAWVEGRINYGYTF. Written as DNA, the CDR3 is TGTGCCTGGGTAGAGGGACGGATTAACTATGGCTACACCTTC. Filled out from reference TRBV30 and TRBJ1-2, the complete variable domain reads SQTIHQWPATLVQPVGSPLSLECTVEGTSNPNLYWYRQAAGRGLQLLFYSVGIGQISSEVPQNLSASRPQDRQFILSSKKLLLSDSGFYLCAWVEGRINYGYTFGSGTRLTVV.

This chain uses TRBV29-1 with TRBJ1-5, with TRBD1 identical over 10 bases. The CDR3 contains 15 residues. Trimming removed 5 bases from V and 5 bases from J; junction bases left unmatched: 9. From germline, CDR1 is SQVTM and CDR2 ANQGSEA. Written as DNA, the CDR3 is TGCAGCGTTTTAATTACCGGGACAGGGGATCAGCCCCAGCATTTT. Its protein is CSVLITGTGDQPQHF.

This clone was counted only a few times. The chain joins TRBV7-3 to TRBJ2-3; 9 nucleotides agree with TRBD2. V was pared by 3 bases and J by 5 bases, with 6 bases of the junction left unmatched. The CDR3 is 15 amino acids. Germline CDR1 is SGHTA and CDR2 is FQGTGA. The chain's CDR3 is CASSFVAGAGDTQYF. DNA of the CDR3: TGTGCCAGCAGCTTCGTAGCGGGGGCGGGAGATACGCAGTATTTT.

This clone was counted once. Here the CDR3 reads CAVQTGSGANVLTF. The CDR3 DNA is TGTGCCGTACAGACGGGATCTGGGGCCAACGTCCTGACTTTC. The chain recombines TRBV30 with TRBJ2-6; TRBD2 is a possible D gene (5 bases). There are 14 residues in the CDR3. V was clipped by 8 bases and J by 1 base, with 12 bases between them. In germline, CDR1 is GTSNPN, CDR2 SVGIG (reference sequence).

This clone was seen only a few times. The rearrangement uses TRBV7-3 and TRBJ1-1; tentative D call: TRBD1 (6 bases). The CDR3 sequence is 13 residues long. Germline V gene lookup returns CDR1 SGHTA and CDR2 FQGTGA. V gave up 1 base and J gave up 3 bases, with 6 bases separating them. The CDR3 reads CASSLNRDTEAFF. CDR3 DNA: TGTGCCAGCAGCTTAAACAGGGACACTGAAGCTTTCTTT.

The chain employs TRBV7-9 and TRBJ1-2; no clear D. Germline V CDR1 and CDR2: SEHNR, FQNEAQ (reference sequence). V lost 6 bases to trimming and J lost 4 bases, with 21 bases between them. The CDR3 has 16 residues. The CDR3 sequence is CASSPGITAGLYGYTF. The CDR3 DNA sequence: TGTGCCAGCAGTCCCGGGATTACGGCAGGTCTCTATGGCTACACCTTC.

The CDR3 nucleotides are TGTGCCAGCAGTAAAGAACGACAGGGAGGGGGGCAGCCCCAGCATTTT. Its protein is CASSKERQGGGQPQHF. The chain is built from TRBV6-1 and TRBJ1-5; 7 bases agree with TRBD1. The CDR3 runs 16 residues. CDR1 MNHNS and CDR2 SASEGT come from the germline V gene. Losses at the gene ends were 5 bases for V and 7 bases for J; bases not matched to a gene: 14.

The gene calls are TRBV11-2 and TRBJ1-2; TRBD1 aligns across 7 bases. This CDR3 is built from 13 residues. V trimming: 6 bases; J trimming: 3 bases; junction bases outside the gene matches: 4. From germline, CDR1 is SGHAT and CDR2 FQNNGV. The DNA of the CDR3 is TGTGCCAGCAGGTTTACAGGGGACTATGGCTACACCTTC. This translates into CASRFTGDYGYTF.

This clone was counted a few times. V usage is TRBV30 and J usage is TRBJ2-3; D unresolved. From germline, CDR1 is GTSNPN and CDR2 SVGIG (reference sequence). The CDR3 covers 15 residues. V was pared by 5 bases and J by 4 bases, with 19 bases between. The CDR3 coding sequence is TGTGCCTGGTCCCAGACATCGACGACCTCAGATACGCAGTATTTT. Its protein product is CAWSQTSTTSDTQYF.

This rearrangement joins TRBV7-2 to TRBJ2-5; D ambiguous. Germline CDR1 is SGHTA and CDR2 is FQGNSA. The V end was cut by 5 bases, the J end by 7 bases, with 11 bases between. CDR3 length equals 12 residues. The chain's CDR3 is CASSQDLGTQYF. CDR3 coding DNA: TGTGCCAGCAGCCAGGACCTAGGGACCCAGTACTTC.

This clone was found a few times. This chain joins TRBV30 and TRBJ2-4, with a tentative D call TRBD1 (6 bases). There are 16 residues in the CDR3. Trimming cost V 1 base and J 3 bases, with 16 bases left between them. The germline V gene encodes CDR1 GTSNPN and CDR2 SVGIG (reference sequence). The CDR3 loop is CAWSGFPGVVKNIQYF. For the CDR3, the DNA is TGTGCCTGGAGTGGATTCCCAGGGGTTGTCAAAAACATTCAGTACTTC.

This clone was counted a single time. V and J are TRBV10-3 and TRBJ2-3; 11 positions match TRBD1. The CDR3 extends over 13 amino acids. CDR1 is ENHRY and CDR2 is SYGVKD in the germline V gene. V gave up 10 bases and J gave up 4 bases; unmatched junction bases: 4. The CDR3 loop reads CANGQGASDTQYF. The CDR3 DNA follows: TGTGCCAACGGACAGGGGGCATCAGATACGCAGTATTTT.